This TCR beta chain was recorded in a study of blood T cell repertoires in COVID-19. In the study overall: The origin of the acute and convalescent COVID-19 samples was the United States, Italy and Spain. The cDNA or gDNA used as material had been derived from T cells, B-cell-depleted T cells, or PBMCs.

Germline V gene data show CDR1 as SGHDT and CDR2 as YYEEEE. Trimming took 4 bases from V and 3 from J; bases not matched to a gene: 9. CDR3 size: 15 residues. Original processing methods: Scientists estimated how many nucleated cells there were by amplifying reference gene primers. Clones were sequenced by immunoSEQ multiplex PCR, and TCRdb holds only the in-frame ones, with some missing. V, J and clone size are taken as reported in that table, and D and trimming were inferred from the DNA itself. This sample yields 50,000 or so clones, of which about nine tenths are seen a single time; approximately 14% belongs to the top ten.

The chain recombines TRBV5-6 with TRBJ2-7, with 8 bases lining up with TRBD1. This sequence originates from a human donor with active COVID-19. The donor label of this sample is uncertain. Sample: peripheral blood. This CDR3 reads CASSTGTGELYEQYV. CDR3 nucleotide sequence: TGTGCCAGCAGCACCGGGACAGGAGAGCTCTACGAGCAGTACGTC.